This T cell receptor (beta chain) was captured by sequencing in a study of T cell repertoires in cytomegalovirus infection. Study-level information: From public TCR beta signatures came an indication of both CMV infection and matching HLA type.

Turning to this clonotype: Its cognate antigen is unknown.

TCRdb fed the reads into MiXCR, producing one record per CDR3 protein. The sample holds roughly 130,000 distinct CDR3 sequences; 20% to 30% are singletons and the top ten take approximately 35%. Whole-study results and caveats: The cumulative frequency of public TCR beta families identified carriers of CMV plus the relevant HLA.

The V gene's germline CDR1 is DFQATT and CDR2 SNEGSKA (reference sequence). The V end was cut by 0 bases, the J end by 7 bases, with 11 bases between. The CDR3 is 13 residues long. This TCR came from a human donor in good health (CMV status not recorded). Some clones in this sample may be carry-over from other donors' samples. This chain links TRBV20-1 with TRBJ2-3; D is ambiguous. Material: PBMCs, sequenced either directly or after in vitro stimulation (not recorded which). CDR3 bases: TGCAGTGCTAGAGAAAACTTTCGGAATACGCAGTATTTT. Its protein product is CSARENFRNTQYF.